These 26 T cell receptor beta chains came from one sample sequenced in a study of kidney transplant recipient with SARS-CoV-2 infection. One entry per CDR3 protein, called by TCRdb with MiXCR from the reads. The data hold 200,000 to 250,000 distinct CDR3 sequences, with 29% observed a single time. Sample: a blood sample, taken at baseline and between days 110 and 120 from a kidney transplant recipient. These receptors were collected from a young adult male patient who had COVID-19 and was a kidney transplant recipient. Some T cells here may be from the graft donor.

The chain joins TRBV5-1 to TRBJ2-5; D gene unclear. Germline lookup yields CDR1 SGHRS and CDR2 YFSETQ. V shed 0 bases and J shed 4 bases, with 10 bases lying between them. The CDR3 spans 14 residues. This chain's CDR3 is CASSLVPDGETQYF. In DNA, the CDR3 is TGCGCCAGCAGCTTGGTCCCGGATGGAGAGACCCAGTACTTC.

Ten or more counts support this clonotype. The V and J genes are TRBV19 and TRBJ1-2; 8 nucleotides agree with TRBD1. Germline lookup yields CDR1 LNHDA and CDR2 SQIVND (reference sequence). This CDR3 has 14 residues. The junction had 6 bases not matched to a gene; V was cut back by 5 bases and J by 4 bases. For the CDR3, the DNA is TGTGCCAGTAGTCGGGACAGGATAAGCTATGGCTACACCTTC. Residues: CASSRDRISYGYTF. The whole variable domain, filled in from reference TRBV19 and TRBJ1-2, reads DGGITQSPKYLFRKEGQNVTLSCEQNLNHDAMYWYRQDPGQGLRLIYYSQIVNDFQKGDIAEGYSVSREKKESFPLTVTSAQKNPTAFYLCASSRDRISYGYTFGSGTRLTVV.

Notes on this clonotype: A much bigger clone sits one base away, suggesting this may be a read error. The chain has TRBV3-2 and TRBJ1-4; TRBD1, as called in the table, went unchecked against the DNA. TRBV3-2 is marked as a pseudogene. The CDR3 consists of 12 residues. The CDR3 here is CASSRVGQELLF. The CDR3 DNA sequence: TGTGCCAGCAGCCGGGTGGGACAGGAACTGCTTTTT.

This clonotype occurred many times. This chain links TRBV6-5 with TRBJ2-4, with TRBD1 identical over 9 bases. The V gene's germline CDR1 is MNHEY and CDR2 SVGAGI. The J segment lost 9 bases and the V segment lost 5 bases, leaving 11 bases of the junction unmatched. The CDR3 spans 15 residues. The CDR3 region is CASSKNTGGGGIQYF. Here the CDR3 DNA reads TGTGCCAGCAGTAAAAATACAGGGGGCGGGGGCATTCAGTACTTC.

The J gene is TRBJ2-1, the V gene TRBV5-4; 8 positions match TRBD2. The CDR3 is 15 residues long. Germline V gene data show CDR1 as SGHNT and CDR2 as YYREEE (reference sequence). Trimming cost V 4 bases and J 6 bases; bases outside gene matches: 9. The CDR3 DNA reads TGTGCCAGCAGCCCGGGAGGGAATTTGGTCAATGAGCAGTTCTTC. Protein sequence: CASSPGGNLVNEQFF.

This clonotype was detected a few times. The chain uses TRBV30 and TRBJ2-7, with D perhaps given as TRBD1 or TRBD2 (6 bases each). The CDR3 has 15 residues. V was clipped by 0 bases and J by 1 base, with 13 bases between them. From germline, CDR1 is GTSNPN and CDR2 SVGIG (reference sequence). CDR3 DNA sequence: TGTGCCTGGAGTGTACCTCGGGGGCGATCCTACGAGCAGTACTTC. Protein product: CAWSVPRGRSYEQYF.

Concerning this clonotype: A read error may be the cause here, since a much bigger clone is one base away. The chain employs TRBV19 and TRBJ2-6; 8 bases map to TRBD1. The CDR3 length is 17 residues. CDR1 is LNHDA, CDR2 SQIVND, per germline (reference sequence). The CDR3 nucleotides read TGTGCCGGTAGTCTGACAGGGGAAAGGTCTGGGGCCAACGTCCTGACTTTC. It encodes CAGSLTGERSGANVLTF. Full variable domain (outside the CDR3, taken from reference TRBV19 and TRBJ2-6): DGGITQSPKYLFRKEGQNVTLSCEQNLNHDAMYWYRQDPGQGLRLIYYSQIVNDFQKGDIAEGYSVSREKKESFPLTVTSAQKNPTAFYLCAGSLTGERSGANVLTFGAGSRLTVL.

On this clonotype: A much larger clone differs by one base, so this may be a read error. Here the CDR3 omits its conserved ending phenylalanine or tryptophan, so a read error is the likely source. CDR3 DNA: TGTGCCAGCAGCCCAGGGGGGAGGGACTATGGCTACACCCTC. It translates to CASSPGGRDYGYTL. This chain uses TRBV5-4 with TRBJ1-2; 7 bases are shared with TRBD1. The J segment lost 3 bases and the V segment lost 4 bases, leaving 6 bases of the junction unmatched. Per the germline V gene, CDR1 is SGHNT and CDR2 is YYREEE (reference sequence). CDR3 length equals 14 residues.

Regarding this clonotype: A much larger clonotype is one base distant, so this may be a read error. The chain joins TRBV11-1 to TRBJ2-1; 9 bases are a match to TRBD1. The germline V gene encodes CDR1 SGHAT and CDR2 FQDESV (reference sequence). V lost 4 bases to trimming and J lost 3 bases; unmatched junction nucleotides: 7. This CDR3 is built from 16 residues. The CDR3 sequence is CASSSPRQGVYNEQFF. CDR3 in DNA: TGTGCCAGCAGCTCCCCAAGACAGGGGGTCTACAATGAGCAGTTCTTC.

This clonotype has ten or more counts. The V and J genes are TRBV25-1 and TRBJ1-2, with D unresolved. Per germline, CDR1 MGHDK and CDR2 SYGVNS. The CDR3 sequence is 17 residues long. V was shortened by 5 bases and J by 4 bases, with 23 bases between the two germline ends. The CDR3 sequence: CASSCELELGKTYGYTF. CDR3 sequence (DNA): TGTGCCAGCAGTTGTGAGCTAGAACTGGGAAAGACCTATGGCTACACCTTC.

Ten or more counts support this clonotype. J is TRBJ1-2 and V is TRBV7-8; D is uncertain. Germline CDR1 reads SGHVS; CDR2 reads FQNEAQ. Between the trimmed V and J ends, which lost 5 bases and 4 bases, there was a span of 23 bases. The length of the CDR3 is 17 residues. In nucleotides, the CDR3 is TGTGCCAGCAGCCCGTCGGAGTTTACCCGAAAGACCTATGGCTACACCTTC. Translated: CASSPSEFTRKTYGYTF. Full variable domain (rest looked up from reference TRBV7-8 and TRBJ1-2): GAGVSQSPRYKVAKRGQDVALRCDPISGHVSLFWYQQALGQGPEFLTYFQNEAQLDKSGLPSDRFFAERPEGSVSTLKIQRTQQEDSAVYLCASSPSEFTRKTYGYTFGSGTRLTVV.

In DNA, the CDR3 is TGTGCCAGCAGCTTATACTCGACAGGGTTCACAGATACGCAGTATTTT. Translated, it gives CASSLYSTGFTDTQYF. This rearrangement joins TRBV11-2 to TRBJ2-3, with TRBD1 identical over 7 bases. V lost 2 bases, J lost 2 bases, and 7 bases stayed unmatched. Germline loops: CDR1 SGHAT, CDR2 FQNNGV. The CDR3 is 16 amino acids.

A word on this clonotype: One end of the junction fails to match germline, which may point to a read error. The V and J genes are TRBV20-1 and TRBJ2-6; either TRBD1 or TRBD2 may supply D (5 bases each). Per the germline V gene, CDR1 is DFQATT and CDR2 is SNEGSKA (reference sequence). The CDR3 is 16 residues long. The CDR3 DNA reads as TGCAGTGCCTCCGGGTATCCTAGCTCTGGGGCCGACGTCCTGACTTTC. Residues: CSASGYPSSGADVLTF.

On this clonotype itself: A much larger clone sits a single nucleotide away, making a read error possible. The chain combines TRBV7-6 with TRBJ1-1, with 7 nucleotides matching TRBD1. V lost 5 bases to trimming and J lost 1 base; unmatched junction nucleotides: 7. The CDR3 totals 15 residues. Germline V gene sequence: CDR1 SGHVS, CDR2 FNYEAQ. CDR3 DNA: TGTGCCAGCAGCCCCCCGGGACAGAAGAACACTGAAGCTTTCTTT. Translated, it gives CASSPPGQKNTEAFF.

This clonotype was detected many times. The chain carries TRBV9 and TRBJ1-2, with D uncertain. Germline lookup yields CDR1 SGDLS and CDR2 YYNGEE. The CDR3 contains 16 residues. Trimming pared 7 bases from V and 4 bases from J, leaving 23 bases between. CDR3: CASLTPYSRKTYGYTF. The DNA of the CDR3 is TGTGCCAGCCTAACACCGTACTCAAGAAAGACCTATGGCTACACCTTC.

This clonotype has ten or more counts. The chain combines TRBV11-2 with TRBJ2-7; TRBD2 agrees at 8 bases. Unmatched junction bases numbered 10, after V lost 2 bases and J lost 7 bases. CDR3 size: 15 residues. Per germline, CDR1 SGHAT and CDR2 FQNNGV. The CDR3 region is CASSLITSGGLEQYF. CDR3 DNA sequence: TGTGCCAGCAGCTTAATAACTAGCGGAGGGTTGGAGCAGTACTTC. Combining the CDR3 with reference TRBV11-2 and TRBJ2-7 gives the whole variable domain EAGVAQSPRYKIIEKRQSVAFWCNPISGHATLYWYQQILGQGPKLLIQFQNNGVVDDSQLPKDRFSAERLKGVDSTLKIQPAKLEDSAVYLCASSLITSGGLEQYFGPGTRLTVT.

On this clonotype itself: A much larger clone lies a single base off, so this may be a read error. The rearrangement links TRBV20-1 to TRBJ2-2, with 12 bases aligning to TRBD2. The CDR3 runs 14 residues. The germline V gene has CDR1 DFQATT and CDR2 SNEGSKA (reference sequence). The CDR3: CNARGLAGTGELFF. The CDR3 coding sequence is TGCAATGCGCGGGGACTAGCGGGCACCGGGGAGCTGTTTTTT.

This clonotype was recorded at least ten times. The V gene is TRBV7-3, the J gene TRBJ2-3, with TRBD2 matching 14 bases. Per the germline V gene, CDR1 is SGHTA and CDR2 is FQGTGA. The J segment lost 6 bases and the V segment lost 5 bases, leaving 10 bases of the junction unmatched. The length of the CDR3 is 17 residues. CDR3 sequence (DNA): TGTGCCAGCAGCATTGACCCGGGACTAGCGGGAGCGGATACGCAGTATTTT. Protein: CASSIDPGLAGADTQYF. Full variable domain (outside the CDR3, taken from reference TRBV7-3 and TRBJ2-3): GAGVSQTPSNKVTEKGKYVELRCDPISGHTALYWYRQSLGQGPEFLIYFQGTGAADDSGLPNDRFFAVRPEGSVSTLKIQRTERGDSAVYLCASSIDPGLAGADTQYFGPGTRLTVL.

This clonotype was recorded once. This could be a read error, since a much larger clone is one nucleotide away. CDR3 sequence (DNA): TGTGCCTGGAGTAATGGAGCAGGGGCTAACCATGGCTACACCTTC. Translating it yields CAWSNGAGANHGYTF. The chain links TRBV30 to TRBJ1-2; a weak D match, TRBD1 (6 bases). This CDR3 is 15 amino acids long. Germline V lookup: CDR1 GTSNPN, CDR2 SVGIG (reference sequence).

To note about this clonotype: Given a much more abundant clone one base away, this may be a read error. The V call is TRBV9, the J call TRBJ1-2, with D hard to call. This CDR3 comprises 16 residues. The germline gives CDR1 SGDLS, CDR2 YYNGEE. DNA of the CDR3: TGTGCCAGCGTAATCTTGTACTCAAGAAAGACCTATGACTACACCTTC. Its protein product is CASVILYSRKTYDYTF.

Concerning this clonotype itself: It may be a read error: a sequence one base away is much more abundant. This chain joins TRBV4-1 and TRBJ1-2; 7 bases line up with TRBD1. The CDR3 is 13 amino acids. Per the germline V gene, CDR1 is MGHRA and CDR2 is YSYEKL. CDR3 region: CAGSQGTAYGYTF. The CDR3, as DNA: TGCGCCGGCAGCCAAGGGACAGCATATGGCTACACCTTC.

This clonotype came up many times. The rearrangement joins TRBV27 to TRBJ1-5; no clear D gene. The germline CDR1 and CDR2 sequences are MNHEY and SMNVEV (reference sequence). The CDR3 loop spans 15 amino acids. Trimming removed 6 bases from V and 0 bases from J, with 12 bases in between. For the CDR3, the DNA is TGTGCCAGCAGCCCGGAGAGTTATAGCAATCAGCCCCAGCATTTT. This codes for CASSPESYSNQPQHF.

There are many counts of this clonotype. The J gene is TRBJ1-1, the V gene TRBV6-4; 8 bases are shared with TRBD1. Germline loops: CDR1 MRHNA, CDR2 SNTAGT. The junction had 4 bases not matched to a gene; V was cut back by 0 bases and J by 13 bases. The CDR3 has 12 amino acids. The CDR3 DNA sequence: TGTGCCAGCAGTGACTCGGGGACAGGAATTTTCTTT. This sequence encodes CASSDSGTGIFF.

Comment on this clonotype: A much larger clonotype is one base distant, so this may be a read error. The V and J genes are TRBV12-3 or TRBV12-4 and TRBJ2-4; no firm D call. The DNA end favors TRBJ2-1, so the J call may be wrong. CDR3 length: 13 amino acids. The CDR3 region is CTSIIWGIGEQFF. CDR3 in DNA: TGTACCAGCATTATTTGGGGTATTGGTGAGCAGTTCTTC.

A note on this clonotype: A much larger clone sits a single nucleotide away, making a read error possible. This chain uses TRBV20-1 with TRBJ1-2, with 10 bases matching TRBD1. Per germline, CDR1 DFQATT and CDR2 SNEGSKA (reference sequence). CDR3 length: 15 amino acids. DNA for the CDR3: TGCAGTACTAGAGGAATTAGAGGGACAGGGGATGGCTACACCTTC. Translated: CSTRGIRGTGDGYTF.

A word on this clonotype: A single base separates this from a much larger clone, so it may be a read error. The CDR3 does not close with the conserved phenylalanine or tryptophan, likely indicating a read error. This chain links TRBV3-1 with TRBJ1-2; D might be TRBD1 (6 bases). V lost 5 bases, J lost 5 bases, and 12 bases lay in between. Germline V gene sequence: CDR1 LGHDT, CDR2 YNNKEL (reference sequence). The CDR3 covers 13 residues. The CDR3 nucleotides read TGTGCCAGCAGCTTACAGGGATCGTATGGCTACACCATC. Translated, it gives CASSLQGSYGYTI.